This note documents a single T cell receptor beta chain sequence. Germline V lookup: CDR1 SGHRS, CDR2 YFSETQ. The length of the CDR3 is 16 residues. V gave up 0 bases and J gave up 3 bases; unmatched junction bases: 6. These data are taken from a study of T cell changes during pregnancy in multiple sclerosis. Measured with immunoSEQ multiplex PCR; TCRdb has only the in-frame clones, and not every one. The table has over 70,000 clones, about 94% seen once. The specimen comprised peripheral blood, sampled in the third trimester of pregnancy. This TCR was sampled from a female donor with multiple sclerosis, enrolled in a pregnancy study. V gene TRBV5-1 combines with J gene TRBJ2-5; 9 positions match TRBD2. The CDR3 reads CASSLEASGAEETQYF. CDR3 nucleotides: TGCGCCAGCAGCTTGGAGGCTAGCGGGGCAGAAGAGACCCAGTACTTC.